The text below deals with one T cell receptor (beta chain). No antigen is known for it. The junction shows a germline mismatch at one end, possibly a read error. The sample is drawn from a study of blood T cells in healthy people across ages. For the study at large: Roughly one uniquely barcoded beta molecule per two T cells was captured.

Regarding the study as a whole: Naive T cell percentage showed a strong correlation with TCR beta diversity.

Germline V gene lookup returns CDR1 SSHAT and CDR2 FNYEAQ (reference sequence). This CDR3 spans 21 amino acids. For the second PCR, which ran for about 7 to 11 cycles, a sample-barcoded 5' primer and a J-beta primer mix were used. TCRdb re-analysed the 5' RACE reads in MiXCR, keeping a single row per CDR3 protein. The sample holds under 1,100,000 distinct CDR3 sequences, less than 25% seen once. Separately, the same data were catalogued under a study of T cells of mothers and their children. That report adds: A few mothers and their six children, all healthy Caucasians, donated. Related mother-child pairs shared marginally more repertoire than unrelated pairs, though not significantly.

This clonotype originated in a girl under 10 years old in good health. The rearrangement joins TRBV7-7 to TRBJ1-4; D unclear. What was sequenced was blood. The CDR3 sequence is CASSHWSKGWFRGATNEKLFF. CDR3 coding DNA: TGTGCTAGCAGCCACTGGAGTAAAGGTTGGTTCCGAGGTGCAACTAATGAAAAACTGTTTTTT.